This TCR beta chain originates from a study of naive and memory T cell subsets. Regarding this clonotype: Its antigen is unknown.

V lost 4 bases and J 0 bases, leaving 10 bases between the germline ends. Germline-derived CDR1 and CDR2 are MGHRA and YSYEKL. This CDR3 has 14 amino acids. After the first PCR, alpha and beta chain libraries were processed separately. CD8 T cells were positively selected from what remained after CD4 positive selection. Cells stained for CD3, CD4, CD8, CD45RA, CD27 and viability were sorted into four CD45RA/CD27 subsets. Study results and limitations: Especially in CD8 cells, naive repertoires contained a few larger clonotypes, possibly CD45RA-re-expressing memory cells.

An equimolar mix of two oligonucleotides served as the beta constant-region primer for TRBC1 and TRBC2. Four rounds of PCR amplified the ligated cDNA using nested alpha and beta constant-region primers plus SP2. A 12-nucleotide UMI and the SP2 primer were added to the cDNA 3' end by oligonucleotide ligation. TCRdb redid the calling of the UMI-ligation and nested PCR reads with MiXCR, one entry per CDR3 protein. The data hold about 140,000 distinct CDR3 sequences, with more than 15% observed a single time. Sample: naive CD8+ T cells from blood. The sequence came from a human donor in good health. V gene TRBV4-1 combines with J gene TRBJ2-7, with no clear D. The CDR3 DNA reads as TGCGCCAGCAGCCCTGAAGTGCCCTCCTACGAGCAGTACTTC. Protein: CASSPEVPSYEQYF.